This T cell receptor beta chain was observed in a study of tissue T cells after allogeneic stem cell transplantation (dated by TCRdb to between 2022 and 2023). A note on the overall study: The study profiled TCR beta repertoires in many tissues obtained from research autopsies of patients with and without GVHD, and also in mouse models of GVHD. The human arm was a prospective observational study without blinding or randomization. On the study overall, not on this receptor specifically: In both patients and mice, only a limited portion of the TCR repertoire detected in tissues was captured by blood and spleen T cells. A small and clinically heterogeneous patient cohort was studied, and sampling depth was acknowledged as a limitation. Not many T cell clones showed up in more than one patient, yet clustering based on motifs uncovered repertoire signatures that were shared across patients in a tissue-specific way. Within patients, how anatomically similar tissues were was a major factor shaping TCR repertoire composition, regardless of disease or transplant status. The study did not establish which tissue TCRs were alloreactive or antigen-specific, and some clones may have been host cells that persisted.

The method behind the library was the immunoSEQ multiplex PCR assay. TCRbeta CDR3 sequencing was done by Adaptive Biotechnologies at survey depth, reporting CDR3 sequences, V/J genes, productive frequency and template counts. Amplification of TCR beta CDR3 regions started from genomic DNA instead of RNA. In the paper's pipeline: Pairwise repertoire overlap between tissues was quantified with Jensen-Shannon divergence, where 1 means complete divergence and 0 identical. Tissues were grouped by single-linkage agglomerative hierarchical clustering of pairwise JSD values, and the clustering results were shown as dendrograms. All patient samples were analyzed with GLIPH2 using simulation_depth 1000, kmer_min_depth 3 and cdr3_length_cutoff 8, and only groups containing more than two unique CDR3s were kept. A standardized tissue-overlap score extrapolated Jaccard GLIPH-group overlap across patients to a standard repertoire size of 1000 clones. Linear mixed-effect models, with tissue as a fixed effect and individual as a random effect, were used to test how diversity related to clinical or experimental variables. What TCRdb holds here is the immuneACCESS table cut down to in-frame rearrangements. Part of the clones is not present; checked against another copy, under half of the missing clones reflect an unresolved V gene, and the others are unexplained. The V and J calls and the clone size are those of that table, but D and trimming were determined from the DNA. This sample comprises 40,000 to 50,000 clones, around 72% of them detected only once. Around 0.52% of the sample is taken by the ten largest.

V lost 0 bases and J lost 7 bases; the stretch between them is 12 bases long. The CDR3, cysteine through phenylalanine, is 15 amino acids long. Only the CDR3 bases that were read are kept: 42 of them, in frame from base 1. CDR1 and CDR2, per the germline V gene (reference sequence), are NSQYPW and LRSPGD. As to this clone: The antigen it binds to is not known. Gene names and germline sequences here are the mouse ones. The CDR3 end is not reached by the read, which stops 1 residue before it; the germline J gene fills it in.

The V and J segments used are TRBV1 and TRBJ1-4, with a tentative D gene TRBD1 over 6 matching bases. The TCR was taken from a pool of C57BL/6 mice in good health. The sequenced material came from sorted cells pooled from one or two spleens. The sequenced CDR3 bases are TGCACCTGCAGTGCAGATGGCGGGGGCCCCGAAAGATTATTT. It is translated as CTCSADGGGPERLF. The entire CDR3 protein is CTCSADGGGPERLFF.